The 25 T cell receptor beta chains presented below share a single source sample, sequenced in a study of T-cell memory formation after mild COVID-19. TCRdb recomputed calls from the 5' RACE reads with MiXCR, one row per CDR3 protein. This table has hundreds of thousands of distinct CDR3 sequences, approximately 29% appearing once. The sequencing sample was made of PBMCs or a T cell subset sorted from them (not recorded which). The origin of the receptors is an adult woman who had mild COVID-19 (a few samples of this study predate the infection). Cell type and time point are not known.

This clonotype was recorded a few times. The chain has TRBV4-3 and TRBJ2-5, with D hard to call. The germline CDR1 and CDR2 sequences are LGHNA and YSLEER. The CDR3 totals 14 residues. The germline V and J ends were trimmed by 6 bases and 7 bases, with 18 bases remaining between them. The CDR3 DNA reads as TGCGCCAGCAGTCAGATAGACACCCCGGGGACCCAGTACTTC. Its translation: CASSQIDTPGTQYF.

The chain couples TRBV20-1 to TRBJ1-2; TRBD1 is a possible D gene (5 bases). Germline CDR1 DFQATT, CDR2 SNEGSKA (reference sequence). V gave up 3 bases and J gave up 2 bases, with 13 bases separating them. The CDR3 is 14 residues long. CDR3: CSASQGGKNYGYTF. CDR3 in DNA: TGCAGTGCTAGTCAGGGAGGGAAAAACTATGGCTACACCTTC.

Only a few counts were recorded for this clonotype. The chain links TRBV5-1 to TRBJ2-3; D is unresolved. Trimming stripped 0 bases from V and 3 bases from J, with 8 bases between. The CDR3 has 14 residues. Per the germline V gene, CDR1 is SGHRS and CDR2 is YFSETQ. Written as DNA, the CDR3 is TGCGCCAGCAGCTTGGCTACTTTAACAGATACGCAGTATTTT. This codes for CASSLATLTDTQYF.

CDR3 DNA: TGTGCCAGCAGTTGGTTAGGACAGGCGGTAGGAACAGATACGCAGTATTTT. It is translated as CASSWLGQAVGTDTQYF. This rearrangement joins TRBV12-3 or TRBV12-4 to TRBJ2-3; 7 bases map to TRBD1. V shed 4 bases, J shed 3 bases, and the junction held 13 bases outside the gene matches. CDR3 length equals 17 residues.

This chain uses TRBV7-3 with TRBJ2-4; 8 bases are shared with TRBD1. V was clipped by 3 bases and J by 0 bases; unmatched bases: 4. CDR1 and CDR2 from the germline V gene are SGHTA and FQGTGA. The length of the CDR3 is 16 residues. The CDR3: CASSFGQGLAKNIQYF. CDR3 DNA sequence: TGTGCCAGCAGCTTCGGACAGGGACTAGCCAAAAACATTCAGTACTTC.

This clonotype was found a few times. CDR3 bases: TGTGCCAGCAGCTTAATTCCCGGGGTGCAAGAGACCCAGTACTTC. Amino acids: CASSLIPGVQETQYF. The J gene is TRBJ2-5, the V gene TRBV7-3; a possible D gene is TRBD2 (5 bases). V was trimmed by 1 base and J by 2 bases, leaving 11 bases between them. CDR1 is SGHTA, CDR2 FQGTGA, per germline. This CDR3 is built from 15 residues.

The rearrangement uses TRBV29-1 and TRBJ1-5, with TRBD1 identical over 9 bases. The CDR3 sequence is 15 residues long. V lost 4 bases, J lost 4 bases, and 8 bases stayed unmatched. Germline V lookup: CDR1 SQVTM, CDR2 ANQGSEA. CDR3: CSVGWTGEGNQPQHF. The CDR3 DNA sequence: TGCAGCGTTGGATGGACAGGGGAGGGGAATCAGCCCCAGCATTTT.

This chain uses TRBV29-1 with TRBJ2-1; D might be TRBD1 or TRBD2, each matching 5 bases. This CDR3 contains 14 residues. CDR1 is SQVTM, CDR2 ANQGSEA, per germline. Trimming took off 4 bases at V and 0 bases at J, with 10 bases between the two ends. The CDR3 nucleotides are TGCAGCGTTGGTGGGGCGGGCTCCTACAATGAGCAGTTCTTC. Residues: CSVGGAGSYNEQFF.

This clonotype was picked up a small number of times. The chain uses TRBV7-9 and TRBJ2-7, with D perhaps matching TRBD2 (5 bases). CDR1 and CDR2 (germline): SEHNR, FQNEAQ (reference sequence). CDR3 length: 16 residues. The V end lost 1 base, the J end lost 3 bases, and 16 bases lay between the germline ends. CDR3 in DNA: TGTGCCAGCAGCTTAGGGCTTCGTTCTAGCAGCTACGAGCAGTACTTC. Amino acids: CASSLGLRSSSYEQYF.

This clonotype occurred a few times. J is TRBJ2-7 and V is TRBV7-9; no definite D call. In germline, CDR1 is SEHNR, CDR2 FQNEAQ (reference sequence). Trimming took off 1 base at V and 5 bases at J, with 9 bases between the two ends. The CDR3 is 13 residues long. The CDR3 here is CASSLGASDEQYF. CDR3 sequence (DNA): TGTGCCAGCAGCTTAGGGGCCTCTGACGAGCAGTACTTC. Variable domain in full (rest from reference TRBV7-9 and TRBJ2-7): DTGVSQNPRHKITKRGQNVTFRCDPISEHNRLYWYRQTLGQGPEFLTYFQNEAQLEKSRLLSDRFSAERPKGSFSTLEIQRTEQGDSAMYLCASSLGASDEQYFGPGTRLTVT.

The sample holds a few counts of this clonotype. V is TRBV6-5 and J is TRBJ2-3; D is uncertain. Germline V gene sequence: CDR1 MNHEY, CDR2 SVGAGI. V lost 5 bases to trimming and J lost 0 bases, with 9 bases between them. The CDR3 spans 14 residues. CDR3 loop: CASSQRSSTDTQYF. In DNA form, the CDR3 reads TGTGCCAGCAGTCAACGATCTAGCACAGATACGCAGTATTTT.

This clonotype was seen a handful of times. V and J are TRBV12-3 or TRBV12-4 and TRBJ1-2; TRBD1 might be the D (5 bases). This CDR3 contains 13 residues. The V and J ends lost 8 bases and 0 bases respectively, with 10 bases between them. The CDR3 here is CASGTQANYGYTF. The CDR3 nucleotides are TGTGCCAGCGGTACACAGGCTAACTATGGCTACACCTTC.

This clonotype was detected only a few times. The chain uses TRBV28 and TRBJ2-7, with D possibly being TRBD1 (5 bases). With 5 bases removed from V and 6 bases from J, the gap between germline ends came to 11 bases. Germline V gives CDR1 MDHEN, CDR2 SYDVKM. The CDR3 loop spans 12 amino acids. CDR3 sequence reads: CASSEPGSEQYF. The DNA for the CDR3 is TGTGCCAGCAGTGAACCAGGGTCCGAGCAGTACTTC.

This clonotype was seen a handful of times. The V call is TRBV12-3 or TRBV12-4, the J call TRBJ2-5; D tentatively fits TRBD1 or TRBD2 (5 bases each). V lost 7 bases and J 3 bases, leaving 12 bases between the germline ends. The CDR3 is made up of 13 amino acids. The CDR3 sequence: CASTQGAEETQYF. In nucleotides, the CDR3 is TGTGCCAGCACGCAGGGAGCGGAAGAGACCCAGTACTTC.

The CDR3: CASSPQAPLGRGETQYF. CDR3 sequence (DNA): TGCGCCAGCAGCCCCCAAGCACCCCTAGGGCGCGGGGAGACCCAGTACTTC. The chain links TRBV4-3 to TRBJ2-5; D may be TRBD2 (5 bases). Germline V gene lookup returns CDR1 LGHNA and CDR2 YSLEER. The CDR3 is 17 amino acids. Trimming took 4 bases from V and 5 from J, leaving 23 bases between them.

CDR3 in amino acids: CASSVGASPAETQYF. The CDR3 coding sequence is TGTGCCAGCAGTGTAGGGGCCTCACCAGCGGAGACCCAGTACTTC. The gene calls are TRBV6-5 and TRBJ2-5, with a tentative D call TRBD1 (5 bases). Germline CDR1 is MNHEY and CDR2 is SVGAGI. This CDR3 contains 15 residues. The V end was cut by 5 bases, the J end by 5 bases, with 18 bases between.

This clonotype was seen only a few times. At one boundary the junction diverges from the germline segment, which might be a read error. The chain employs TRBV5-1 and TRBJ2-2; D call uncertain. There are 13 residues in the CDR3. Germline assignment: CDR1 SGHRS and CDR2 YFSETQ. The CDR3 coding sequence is TGCGCCGGCAGCTTGTCCGGGACCGGGGAGCTGTTTTTT. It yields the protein CAGSLSGTGELFF.

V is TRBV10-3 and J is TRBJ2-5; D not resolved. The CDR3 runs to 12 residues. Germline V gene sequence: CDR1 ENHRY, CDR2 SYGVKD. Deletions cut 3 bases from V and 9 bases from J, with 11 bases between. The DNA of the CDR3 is TGTGCCATCAGTGAATTGGGTCAGGCCCAGTACTTC. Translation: CAISELGQAQYF.

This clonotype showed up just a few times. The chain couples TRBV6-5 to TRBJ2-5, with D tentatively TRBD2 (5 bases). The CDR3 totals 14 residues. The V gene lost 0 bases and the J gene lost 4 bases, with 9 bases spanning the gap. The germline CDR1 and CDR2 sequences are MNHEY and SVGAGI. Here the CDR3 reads CASSYSSAGETQYF. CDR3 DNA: TGTGCCAGCAGTTACTCGAGCGCGGGAGAGACCCAGTACTTC.

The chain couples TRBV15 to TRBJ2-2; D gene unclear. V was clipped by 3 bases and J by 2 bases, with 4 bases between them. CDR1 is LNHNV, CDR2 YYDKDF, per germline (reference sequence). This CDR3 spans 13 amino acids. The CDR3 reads CATSRANTGELFF. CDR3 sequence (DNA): TGTGCCACCAGCAGGGCAAACACCGGGGAGCTGTTTTTT.

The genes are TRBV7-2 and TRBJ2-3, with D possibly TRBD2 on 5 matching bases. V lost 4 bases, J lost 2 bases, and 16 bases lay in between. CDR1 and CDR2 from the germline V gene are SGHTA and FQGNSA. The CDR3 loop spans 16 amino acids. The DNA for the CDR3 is TGTGCCAGCAGCTCGGATCGGACTGGAAACACAGATACGCAGTATTTT. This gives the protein CASSSDRTGNTDTQYF.

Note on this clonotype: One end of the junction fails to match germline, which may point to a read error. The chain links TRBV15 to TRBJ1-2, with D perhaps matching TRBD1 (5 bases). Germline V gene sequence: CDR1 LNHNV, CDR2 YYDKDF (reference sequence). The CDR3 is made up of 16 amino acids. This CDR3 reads CATSVPLAAVGEGYPF. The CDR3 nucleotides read TGTGCCACCAGCGTACCCCTGGCAGCCGTGGGGGAGGGCTACCCCTTC. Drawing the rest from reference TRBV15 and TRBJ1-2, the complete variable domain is DAMVIQNPRYQVTQFGKPVTLSCSQTLNHNVMYWYQQKSSQAPKLLFHYYDKDFNNEADTPDNFQSRRPNTSFCFLDIRSPGLGDTAMYLCATSVPLAAVGEGYPFGSGTRLTVV.

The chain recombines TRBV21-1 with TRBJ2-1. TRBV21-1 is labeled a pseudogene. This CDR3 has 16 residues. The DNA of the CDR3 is TGTGCCAGCAGCAAAGAACAGGGAGGCTCCTACAATGAGCAGTTCTTC. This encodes CASSKEQGGSYNEQFF.

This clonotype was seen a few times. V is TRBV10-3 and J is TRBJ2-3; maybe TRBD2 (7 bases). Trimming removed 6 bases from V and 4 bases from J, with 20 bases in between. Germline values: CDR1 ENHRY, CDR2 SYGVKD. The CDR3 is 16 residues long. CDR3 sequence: CAIRGEWGGEADTQYF. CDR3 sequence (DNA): TGTGCCATCAGAGGGGAGTGGGGGGGCGAAGCAGATACGCAGTATTTT.

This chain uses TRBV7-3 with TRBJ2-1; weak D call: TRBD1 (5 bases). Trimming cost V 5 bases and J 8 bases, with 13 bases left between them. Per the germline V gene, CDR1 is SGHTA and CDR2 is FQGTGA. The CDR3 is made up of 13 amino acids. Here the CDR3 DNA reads TGTGCCAGCAGCGGGTCAGGGCGCGATGAGCAGTTCTTC. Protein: CASSGSGRDEQFF. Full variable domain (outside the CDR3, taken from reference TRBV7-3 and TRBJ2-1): GAGVSQTPSNKVTEKGKYVELRCDPISGHTALYWYRQSLGQGPEFLIYFQGTGAADDSGLPNDRFFAVRPEGSVSTLKIQRTERGDSAVYLCASSGSGRDEQFFGPGTRLTVL.